What follows describes a single T cell receptor (beta chain). The target antigen is unknown. This record belongs to a study of OX40 agonist ivuxolimab in advanced cancers. The overall study: With a range of roughly 23 to 85, age averaged about 58 years, and 65% to 85% were male. General study findings and limits: Low levels of normalized T-cell clonal expansion also appeared in some nonresponders.

Clones were sequenced by immunoSEQ multiplex PCR, and TCRdb holds only the in-frame ones, with some missing. The sample has 15,000 to 20,000 clones, 80% to 90% seen once. The germline V gene encodes CDR1 MNHEY and CDR2 SVGAGI. The length of the CDR3 is 15 residues. V gave up 4 bases and J gave up 4 bases; unmatched junction bases: 8. This TCR came from an adult with an advanced solid tumor such as melanoma, head and neck, liver or kidney cancer. The sequences come from CD4+ or CD8+ T cells sorted from blood, collected in a trial of the OX40 agonist ivuxolimab. The rearrangement links TRBV6-5 to TRBJ2-3; 7 nucleotides agree with TRBD1. Here the CDR3 DNA reads TGTGCCAGCAGTTCGATTGACAGGGACGCAGATACGCAGTATTTT. Its protein is CASSSIDRDADTQYF.